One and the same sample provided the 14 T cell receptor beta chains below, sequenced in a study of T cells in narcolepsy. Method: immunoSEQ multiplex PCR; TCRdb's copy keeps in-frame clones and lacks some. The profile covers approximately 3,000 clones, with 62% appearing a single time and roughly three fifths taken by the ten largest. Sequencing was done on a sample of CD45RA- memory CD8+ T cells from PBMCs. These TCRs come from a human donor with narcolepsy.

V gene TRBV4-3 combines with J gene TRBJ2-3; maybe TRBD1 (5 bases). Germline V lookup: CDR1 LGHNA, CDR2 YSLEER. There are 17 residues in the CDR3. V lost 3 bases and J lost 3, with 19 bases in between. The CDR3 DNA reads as TGCGCCAGCAGCCACCAGGGTTTACGTCTCGCGACAGATACGCAGTATTTT. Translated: CASSHQGLRLATDTQYF.

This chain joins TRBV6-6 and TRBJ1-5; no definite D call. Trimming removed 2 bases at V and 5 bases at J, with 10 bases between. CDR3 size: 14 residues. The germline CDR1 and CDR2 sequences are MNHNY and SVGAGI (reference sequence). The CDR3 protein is CASSYTSGDQPQHF. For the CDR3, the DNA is TGTGCCAGCAGTTACACATCCGGGGATCAGCCCCAGCATTTT.

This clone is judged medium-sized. CDR3 coding DNA: TGTGCCAGCAGTCCGGCGAGGTCCTATGGCTACACCTTC. It encodes CASSPARSYGYTF. This chain joins TRBV27 and TRBJ1-2, with D hard to call. Trimming pared 5 bases from V and 4 bases from J, leaving 11 bases between. CDR1 MNHEY and CDR2 SMNVEV come from the germline V gene (reference sequence). This CDR3 is built from 13 residues.

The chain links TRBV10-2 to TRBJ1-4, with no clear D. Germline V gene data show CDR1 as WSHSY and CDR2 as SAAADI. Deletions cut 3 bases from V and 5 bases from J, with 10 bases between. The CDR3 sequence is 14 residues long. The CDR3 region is CASSDPVGNEKLFF. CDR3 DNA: TGCGCCAGCAGTGACCCCGTCGGGAATGAAAAACTGTTTTTT.

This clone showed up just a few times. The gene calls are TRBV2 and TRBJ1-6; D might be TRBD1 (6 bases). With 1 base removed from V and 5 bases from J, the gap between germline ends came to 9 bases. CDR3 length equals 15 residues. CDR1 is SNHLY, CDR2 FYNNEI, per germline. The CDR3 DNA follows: TGTGCCAGCAGTGAAGGCTGGGGGCATAATTCACCCCTCCACTTT. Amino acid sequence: CASSEGWGHNSPLHF.

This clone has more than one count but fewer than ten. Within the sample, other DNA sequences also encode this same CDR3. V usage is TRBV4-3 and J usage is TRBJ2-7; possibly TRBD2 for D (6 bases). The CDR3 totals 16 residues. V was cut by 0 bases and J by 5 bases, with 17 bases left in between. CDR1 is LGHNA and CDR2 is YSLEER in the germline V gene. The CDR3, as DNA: TGCGCCAGCAGCCAAGACACGGGGGTCGGCCCAAACGAGCAGTACTTC. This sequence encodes CASSQDTGVGPNEQYF.

CDR3 sequence reads: CASTPGGDEQFF. The CDR3 DNA reads TGTGCCAGCACCCCTGGGGGGGATGAGCAGTTCTTC. The V and J genes are TRBV6-5 and TRBJ2-1; TRBD2 matches at 7 bases. In germline, CDR1 is MNHEY, CDR2 SVGAGI. The J segment lost 8 bases and the V segment lost 7 bases, leaving 5 bases of the junction unmatched. This CDR3 region has 12 residues.

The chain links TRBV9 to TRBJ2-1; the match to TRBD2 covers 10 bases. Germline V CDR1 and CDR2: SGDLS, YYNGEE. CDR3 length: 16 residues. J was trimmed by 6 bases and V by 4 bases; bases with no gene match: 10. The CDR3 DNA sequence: TGTGCCAGCAGCATTAGCGAGCGGGGGGGTCGCAATGAGCAGTTCTTC. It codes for CASSISERGGRNEQFF.

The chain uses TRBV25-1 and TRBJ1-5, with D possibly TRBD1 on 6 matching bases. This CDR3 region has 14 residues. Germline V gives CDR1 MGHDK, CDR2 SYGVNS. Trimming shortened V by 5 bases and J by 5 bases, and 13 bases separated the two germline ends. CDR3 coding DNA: TGTGCCAGCAGTTACGGGGACAATTATCAGCCCCAGCATTTT. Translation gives CASSYGDNYQPQHF.

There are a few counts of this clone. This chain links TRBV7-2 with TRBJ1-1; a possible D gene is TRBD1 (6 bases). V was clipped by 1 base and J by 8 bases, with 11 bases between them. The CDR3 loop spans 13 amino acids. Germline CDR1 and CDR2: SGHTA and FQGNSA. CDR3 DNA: TGTGCCAGCAGCTTAGGGGGGGCCGACGAAGCTTTCTTT. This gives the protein CASSLGGADEAFF.

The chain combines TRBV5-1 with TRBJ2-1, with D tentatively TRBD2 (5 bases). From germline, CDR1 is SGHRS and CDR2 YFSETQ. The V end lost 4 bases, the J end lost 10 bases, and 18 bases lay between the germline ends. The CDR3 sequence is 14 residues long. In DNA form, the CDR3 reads TGCGCCAGCAGCCTGGAGCGGACCCTGGGGGAGCAGTTCTTC. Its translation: CASSLERTLGEQFF.

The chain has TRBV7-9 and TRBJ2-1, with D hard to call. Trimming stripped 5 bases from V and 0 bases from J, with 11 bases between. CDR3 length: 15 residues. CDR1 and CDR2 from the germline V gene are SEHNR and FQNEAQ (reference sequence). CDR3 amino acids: CASSLTLSSYNEQFF. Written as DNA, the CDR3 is TGTGCCAGCAGCCTCACTTTGAGCTCCTACAATGAGCAGTTCTTC.

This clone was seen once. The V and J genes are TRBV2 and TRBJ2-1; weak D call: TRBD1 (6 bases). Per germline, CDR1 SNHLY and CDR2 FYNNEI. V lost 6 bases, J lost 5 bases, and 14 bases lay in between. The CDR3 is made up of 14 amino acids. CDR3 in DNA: TGTGCCAGCAGCGCACCCCGGGACAACAATGAGCAGTTCTTC. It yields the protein CASSAPRDNNEQFF.

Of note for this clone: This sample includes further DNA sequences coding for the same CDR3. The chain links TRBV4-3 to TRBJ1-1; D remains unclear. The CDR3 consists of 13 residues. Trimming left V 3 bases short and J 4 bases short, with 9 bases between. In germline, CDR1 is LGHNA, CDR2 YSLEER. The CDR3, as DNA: TGCGCCAGCAGCCAGGGGAGGAGCACTGAAGCTTTCTTT. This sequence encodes CASSQGRSTEAFF.